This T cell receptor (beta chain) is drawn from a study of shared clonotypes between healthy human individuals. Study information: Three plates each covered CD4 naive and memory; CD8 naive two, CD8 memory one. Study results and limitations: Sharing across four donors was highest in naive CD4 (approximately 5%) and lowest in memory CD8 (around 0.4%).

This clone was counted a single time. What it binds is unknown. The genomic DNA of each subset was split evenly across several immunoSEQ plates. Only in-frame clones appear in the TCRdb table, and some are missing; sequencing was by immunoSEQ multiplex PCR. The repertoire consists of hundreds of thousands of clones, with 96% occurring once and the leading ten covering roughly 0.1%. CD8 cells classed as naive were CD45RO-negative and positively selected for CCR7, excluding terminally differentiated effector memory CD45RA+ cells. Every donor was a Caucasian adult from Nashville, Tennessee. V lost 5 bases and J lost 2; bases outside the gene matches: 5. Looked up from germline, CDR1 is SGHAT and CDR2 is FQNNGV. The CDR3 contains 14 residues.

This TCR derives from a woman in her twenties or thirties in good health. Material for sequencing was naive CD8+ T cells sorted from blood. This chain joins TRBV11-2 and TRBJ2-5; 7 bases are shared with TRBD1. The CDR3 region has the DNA TGTGCCAGCAGCCCGCTCAGGGGGCAAGAGACCCAGTACTTC. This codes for CASSPLRGQETQYF.